This record looks at one T cell receptor (beta chain) sequence and its context. The target antigen is unknown. V lost 9 bases to trimming and J lost 0 bases, with 6 bases between them. CDR3 size: 12 residues. Looked up from germline, CDR1 is LNHDA and CDR2 is SQIVND (reference sequence). The PCR had 60 Vbeta and 13 Jbeta primers. This table comes from immunoSEQ multiplex PCR, and its TCRdb copy is limited to in-frame clones, with some not included. The sample holds around 100,000 clones. These data are taken from a study of cytomegalovirus exposure and HLA in healthy donors. Findings and caveats of the study: Per a later analysis, HLA-associated TCR beta chains showed more clonal expansion than other, equally common TCR beta chains. A link between a missense DCLRE1C variant and TCR beta V- and J-gene trimming emerged from a later analysis. Earlier analysis looked at TCR beta V segments, and most were productive about 87% or about 30% of the time. A list of approximately 150 TCR beta chains associated with cytomegalovirus was given.

The gene calls are TRBV19 and TRBJ2-1, with TRBD2 as a possible D gene (6 bases). The TCR sequence derives from a man aged 35-49 years in good health and CMV-seronegative. Sample: PBMCs. CDR3 loop: CASGSSYNEQFF. CDR3 in DNA: TGTGCCAGCGGGAGCTCCTACAATGAGCAGTTCTTC.